This T cell receptor (beta chain) derives from a study of blood T cell repertoires in COVID-19. For the study at large: From the United States, Italy and Spain came samples of acute and convalescent COVID-19.

Using immunoSEQ multiplex PCR, the repertoire was profiled, and TCRdb retains in-frame clones only, with some absent. The table has fewer than 250,000 clones, just under 85% seen once; the top ten hold around 6.8%. The CDR3 length is 16 residues. The V and J ends lost 4 bases and 4 bases, in that order; junction bases with no gene match: 11. Germline values: CDR1 SGHTS, CDR2 YDEGEE. This sequence joins TRBV5-8 and TRBJ2-3; 8 bases are shared with TRBD2. Sequenced material: peripheral blood. The TCR sequence derives from a woman aged 55 to 70 with active or convalescent COVID-19. The CDR3, as DNA: TGTGCCAGCAGCCCAGGACTAGCCATGGACGCAGATACGCAGTATTTT. This gives the protein CASSPGLAMDADTQYF.